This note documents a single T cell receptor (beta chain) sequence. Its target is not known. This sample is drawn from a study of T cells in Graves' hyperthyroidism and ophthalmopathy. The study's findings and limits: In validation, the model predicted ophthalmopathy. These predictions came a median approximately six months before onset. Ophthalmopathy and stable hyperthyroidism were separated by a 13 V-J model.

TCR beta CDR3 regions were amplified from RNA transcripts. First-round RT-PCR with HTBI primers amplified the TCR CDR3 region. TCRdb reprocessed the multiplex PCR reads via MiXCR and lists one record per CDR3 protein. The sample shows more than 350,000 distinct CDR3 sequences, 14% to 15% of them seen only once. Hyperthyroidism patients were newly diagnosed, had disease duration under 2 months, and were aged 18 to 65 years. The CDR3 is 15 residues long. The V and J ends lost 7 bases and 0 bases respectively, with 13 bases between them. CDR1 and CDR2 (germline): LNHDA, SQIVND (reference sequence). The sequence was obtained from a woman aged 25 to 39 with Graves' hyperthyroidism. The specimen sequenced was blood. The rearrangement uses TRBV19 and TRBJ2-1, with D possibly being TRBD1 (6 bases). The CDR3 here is CASNWGLSSYNEQFF. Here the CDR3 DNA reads TGTGCCAGTAACTGGGGGCTCAGCTCCTACAATGAGCAGTTCTTC.